Listed here are 9 T cell receptor beta chains from one sample, sequenced in a study of tissue T cells after allogeneic stem cell transplantation. Sequenced by immunoSEQ multiplex PCR; TCRdb stores in-frame clones only, minus some. The sample has approximately 45,000 clones, about three quarters seen once. Sample: sorted cells pooled from one or two spleens. The source of these receptors is a pool of C57BL/6 mice in good health.

This clone was picked up a small number of times. The listed genes are named as in mouse. Read data end 1 residue before the CDR3 end; the end is taken from the germline J gene. This chain links TRBV13-3 with TRBJ1-4, with D possibly being TRBD1 (5 bases). The germline gives CDR1 NNHDY, CDR2 SYVADS. The V and J ends lost 0 bases and 3 bases respectively, with 9 bases between them. The CDR3 has 15 residues. Here the CDR3 reads CASSDAQGPNERLFF. The covered CDR3 bases are TGTGCCAGCAGTGATGCGCAGGGCCCCAACGAAAGATTATTT.

Of note for this clone: Mouse germline and gene names are used. With the read ending 1 residue before the CDR3 end, the germline J gene is used to fill in that end. This chain links TRBV13-2 with TRBJ2-5; the D gene is possibly TRBD2 (6 bases). Per the germline V gene, CDR1 is NNHNN and CDR2 is SYGAGS (reference sequence). The CDR3 runs 15 residues. The germline V and J ends were trimmed by 0 bases and 1 base, with 9 bases remaining between them. CDR3 DNA (partial): TGTGCCAGCGGTGATGCCTGGGGAGACCAAGACACCCAGTAC. Encoded protein: CASGDAWGDQDTQY. The full-length CDR3 reads as CASGDAWGDQDTQYF.

Comment on this clone: Mouse gene names apply. The read stops 1 residue short of the end of the CDR3; the missing end is completed from the germline J gene. The same CDR3 also results from other DNA sequences found in this sample. The V gene is TRBV3, the J gene TRBJ2-2, with no clear D. This CDR3 is built from 13 residues. V was clipped by 1 base and J by 4 bases, with 4 bases between them. Germline-derived CDR1 and CDR2 are SNHLY and FYNGKV (reference sequence). The chain's CDR3 is CASSLGVTGQLYF. CDR3 DNA, as far as it was read: TGTGCCAGCAGCTTAGGGGTCACCGGGCAGCTCTAC.

Comments on this clone: Mouse gene names apply. The sequence runs out 1 residue before the end of the CDR3; the remainder is reconstructed from the germline J gene. The chain recombines TRBV26 with TRBJ2-3; D possibly matches TRBD1 or TRBD2 (5 bases each). This CDR3 comprises 16 residues. Germline V gives CDR1 KGHPV, CDR2 FQNQEV (reference sequence). V was shortened by 0 bases and J by 0 bases, with 10 bases between the two germline ends. The CDR3: CASSLSGRDSAETLYF. Incomplete CDR3 DNA: TGTGCCAGCAGTCTGTCAGGGAGGGACAGTGCAGAAACGCTGTAT.

This clone was seen a handful of times. Mouse germline and gene names are used. Read sequence stops 1 residue before the CDR3 end, and the germline J gene provides the missing end. Other DNA sequences in the sample encode the same CDR3. V gene TRBV13-2 combines with J gene TRBJ2-7, with a weak D call TRBD2 (6 bases). V lost 5 bases and J lost 3, with 6 bases in between. The CDR3 totals 11 residues. Germline lookup yields CDR1 NNHNN and CDR2 SYGAGS (reference sequence). Here the CDR3 reads CASGGLYEQYF. The covered CDR3 bases are TGTGCCAGCGGGGGACTCTATGAACAGTAC.

The table lists this clone with a few counts. Gene names are the mouse ones. The read finishes 1 residue shy of the CDR3 end, and the germline J gene is used to complete it. This chain connects TRBV3 to TRBJ2-1; the match to TRBD1 covers 8 bases. CDR1 is SNHLY and CDR2 is FYNGKV in the germline V gene (reference sequence). This CDR3 contains 13 residues. J was trimmed by 6 bases and V by 5 bases; bases with no gene match: 3. The sequenced CDR3 bases are TGTGCCAGCAGCGCAGGGGGCGGTGCTGAGCAGTTC. This codes for CASSAGGGAEQF. The full CDR3 protein is CASSAGGGAEQFF.

As regards this clone: Each gene name is a mouse one. The observed sequence ends 1 residue before the CDR3 terminus, with the missing tail filled in from the germline J gene. Distinct nucleotide sequences in the sample also encode this CDR3. This chain links TRBV19 with TRBJ2-4; D not certain. The ends were cut back, 2 bases at V and 0 bases at J, with 7 bases in the middle. Germline values: CDR1 FNHDT, CDR2 SITEND (reference sequence). The CDR3 is made up of 14 amino acids. Here the CDR3 reads CASSITESQNTLYF. The part of the CDR3 DNA that was read is TGTGCCAGCAGTATTACAGAAAGTCAAAACACCTTGTAC.

Turning to this clone: Gene names follow the mouse nomenclature. The read is 1 residue too short to cover the CDR3 end, so that end is filled in from the germline J gene. The gene calls are TRBV13-1 and TRBJ2-3; 11 bases fit TRBD2. CDR3 length equals 16 residues. Looked up from germline, CDR1 is NSHNY and CDR2 is SYGAGN. V lost 0 bases to trimming and J lost 0 bases; unmatched junction nucleotides: 0. CDR3 DNA (partial): TGTGCCAGCAGTGATGGACTGGGGGGGAGTGCAGAAACGCTGTAT. It specifies CASSDGLGGSAETLY. The whole CDR3 protein reads CASSDGLGGSAETLYF.

About this clone itself: Mouse names are used for the genes. The CDR3 end is not reached by the read, which stops 1 residue before it; the germline J gene fills it in. The chain uses TRBV19 and TRBJ1-4; 12 nucleotides agree with TRBD1. V dropped 9 bases and J dropped 2; count of bases not matched to a gene: 5. Germline CDR1 FNHDT, CDR2 SITEND (reference sequence). CDR3 length: 15 amino acids. The chain's CDR3 is CATRDRGRSNERLFF. The covered CDR3 bases are TGTGCCACCCGGGACAGGGGGCGCTCCAACGAAAGATTATTT.